These 3 T cell receptor beta chains were all obtained from the same sample, sequenced in a study of CD8+CD57+ T cells in acquired aplastic anemia. Patients picked for sequencing had shown CD8+CD57+ cell expansion detected by flow cytometry. Genomic DNA constituted the template upon which TCR beta VDJ and CDR3 profiling was performed. TCRdb analysed the reads with MiXCR anew, one entry per CDR3 protein. The table has over 150,000 distinct CDR3 sequences, around 50% seen once. Source material: sorted CD4+, CD8+, or CD8+CD57+ T cells (not recorded which) from PBMCs. The source is a human donor with aplastic anemia.

The chain uses TRBV15 and TRBJ2-2; D uncertain. Trimming took 1 base from V and 6 from J, leaving 6 bases between them. Per germline, CDR1 LNHNV and CDR2 YYDKDF (reference sequence). The CDR3 runs 13 residues. CDR3: CATSRGGAGELFF. CDR3 sequence (DNA): TGTGCCACCAGCAGAGGTGGCGCCGGGGAGCTGTTTTTT. Based on the CDR3 plus reference TRBV15 and TRBJ2-2, the full variable domain is DAMVIQNPRYQVTQFGKPVTLSCSQTLNHNVMYWYQQKSSQAPKLLFHYYDKDFNNEADTPDNFQSRRPNTSFCFLDIRSPGLGDTAMYLCATSRGGAGELFFGEGSRLTVL.

This clonotype was picked up many times. The V gene is TRBV12-3 or TRBV12-4, the J gene TRBJ2-1; D perhaps matches TRBD1 (5 bases). The CDR3 sequence is 13 residues long. Trimming shortened V by 6 bases and J by 3 bases, and 9 bases separated the two germline ends. The CDR3 nucleotides are TGTGCCAGCAGCCTAGGACACTACAATGAGCAGTTCTTC. Translated: CASSLGHYNEQFF.

The CDR3 DNA reads as TGTGCCAGCAGTTTTGACCGGGAGGGCTACGAGCAGTACTTC. Its protein is CASSFDREGYEQYF. This sequence joins TRBV27 and TRBJ2-7, with 8 bases identical to TRBD2. The trim removed 3 bases at V and 3 bases at J, leaving 4 bases unmatched. Germline CDR1 and CDR2: MNHEY and SMNVEV (reference sequence). This CDR3 comprises 14 residues.